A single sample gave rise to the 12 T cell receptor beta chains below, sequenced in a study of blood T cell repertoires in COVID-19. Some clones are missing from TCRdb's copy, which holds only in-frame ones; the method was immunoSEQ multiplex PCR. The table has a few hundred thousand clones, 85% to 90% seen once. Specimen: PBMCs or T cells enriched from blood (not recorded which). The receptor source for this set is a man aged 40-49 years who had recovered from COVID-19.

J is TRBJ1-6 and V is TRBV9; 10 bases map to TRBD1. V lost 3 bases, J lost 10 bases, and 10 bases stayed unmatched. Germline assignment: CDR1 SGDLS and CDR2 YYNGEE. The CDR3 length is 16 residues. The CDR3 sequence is CASSAPGQGIGSPLHF. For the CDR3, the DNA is TGTGCCAGCAGCGCCCCGGGACAGGGGATAGGGTCACCCCTCCACTTT.

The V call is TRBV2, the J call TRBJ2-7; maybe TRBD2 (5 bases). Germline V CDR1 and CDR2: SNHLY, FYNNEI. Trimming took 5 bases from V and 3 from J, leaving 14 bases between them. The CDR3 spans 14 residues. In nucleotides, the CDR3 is TGTGCCAGCAGTCCCCCAGAGGGAGTCTACGAGCAGTACTTC. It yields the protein CASSPPEGVYEQYF.

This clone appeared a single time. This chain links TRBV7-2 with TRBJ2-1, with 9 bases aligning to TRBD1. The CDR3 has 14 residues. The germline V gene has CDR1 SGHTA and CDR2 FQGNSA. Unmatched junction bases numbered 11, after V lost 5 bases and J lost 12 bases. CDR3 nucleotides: TGTGCCAGCAGCCCCCCCGGGACAGGGATCGGGCAGTTCTTC. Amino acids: CASSPPGTGIGQFF.

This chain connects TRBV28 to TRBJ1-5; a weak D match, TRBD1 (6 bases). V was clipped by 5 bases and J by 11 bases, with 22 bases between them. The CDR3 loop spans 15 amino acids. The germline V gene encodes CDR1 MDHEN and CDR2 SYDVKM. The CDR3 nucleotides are TGTGCCAGCAGTCTCAGGGGCGGGGGCGTTTGGGCCCAGCATTTT. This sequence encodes CASSLRGGGVWAQHF.

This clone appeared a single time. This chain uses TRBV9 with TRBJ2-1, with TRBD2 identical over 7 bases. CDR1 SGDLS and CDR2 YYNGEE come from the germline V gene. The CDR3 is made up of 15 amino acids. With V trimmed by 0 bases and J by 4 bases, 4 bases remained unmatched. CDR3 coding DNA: TGTGCCAGCAGCGTAGGGGCGGGAGTGTACAATGAGCAGTTCTTC. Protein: CASSVGAGVYNEQFF.

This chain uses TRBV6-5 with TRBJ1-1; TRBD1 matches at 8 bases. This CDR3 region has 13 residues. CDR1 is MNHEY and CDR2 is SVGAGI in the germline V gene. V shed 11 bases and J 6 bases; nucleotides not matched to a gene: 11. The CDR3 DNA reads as TGTGCCGGCGCCAGGGGGCAAACGTCTGAAGCTTTCTTT. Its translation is CAGARGQTSEAFF.

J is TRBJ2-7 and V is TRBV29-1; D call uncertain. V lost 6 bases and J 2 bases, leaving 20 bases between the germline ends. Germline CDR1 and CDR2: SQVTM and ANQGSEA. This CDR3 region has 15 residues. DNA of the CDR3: TGCAGCGTACAGAGCACTGATCTCCCTCCCTACGAGCAGTACTTC. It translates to CSVQSTDLPPYEQYF.

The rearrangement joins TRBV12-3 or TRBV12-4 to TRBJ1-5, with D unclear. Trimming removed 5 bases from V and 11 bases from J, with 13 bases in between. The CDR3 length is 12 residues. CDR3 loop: CASSRPTGTQHF. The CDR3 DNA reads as TGTGCCAGCAGTCGACCCACGGGAACCCAGCATTTT.

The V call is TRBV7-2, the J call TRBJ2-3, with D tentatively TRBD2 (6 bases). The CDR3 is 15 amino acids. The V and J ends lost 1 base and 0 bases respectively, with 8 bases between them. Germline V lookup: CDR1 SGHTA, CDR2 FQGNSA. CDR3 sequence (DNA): TGTGCCAGCAGCTTAGGGGGGGAAAGCACAGATACGCAGTATTTT. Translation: CASSLGGESTDTQYF.

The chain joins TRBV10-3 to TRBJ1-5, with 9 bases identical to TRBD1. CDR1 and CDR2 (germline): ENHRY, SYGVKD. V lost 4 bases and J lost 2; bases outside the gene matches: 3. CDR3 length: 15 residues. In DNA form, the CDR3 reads TGTGCCATCAGTGCCCGGACAGGGGGCAATCAGCCCCAGCATTTT. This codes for CAISARTGGNQPQHF.

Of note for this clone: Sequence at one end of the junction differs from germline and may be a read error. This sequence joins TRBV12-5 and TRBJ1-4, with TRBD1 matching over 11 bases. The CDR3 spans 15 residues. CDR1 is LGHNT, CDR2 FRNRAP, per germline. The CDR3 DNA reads TGTGCTAGTGGCTTGGGCCGGACAGGGGGCGAAAAACTGTTTTTT. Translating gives CASGLGRTGGEKLFF.

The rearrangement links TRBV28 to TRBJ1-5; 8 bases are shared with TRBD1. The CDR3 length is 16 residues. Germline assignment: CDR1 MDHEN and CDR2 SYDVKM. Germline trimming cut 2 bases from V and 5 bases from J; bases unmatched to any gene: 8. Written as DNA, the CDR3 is TGTGCCAGCAGTTTAGAAGGACAGGGATACGATCAGCCCCAGCATTTT. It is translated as CASSLEGQGYDQPQHF.